The TCR beta chain described here comes from a study of Graves' ophthalmopathy and Graves' hyperthyroidism. General study results and limits: The study's model predicted ophthalmopathy progression at 70.59% sensitivity and approximately 72% specificity.

This CDR3 has 15 amino acids. V was shortened by 9 bases and J by 0 bases, with 15 bases between the two germline ends. Germline V gene lookup returns CDR1 LNHDA and CDR2 SQIVND (reference sequence). The source of the PBMCs was around 9 ml of fresh peripheral blood. CDR3 regions of TCR beta were amplified from RNA transcripts. Investigators did first-round RT-PCR with HTBI primers, then second-round multiplex PCR. From the multiplex PCR reads, TCRdb called clonotypes with MiXCR, one entry per CDR3 protein. Of almost 750,000 distinct CDR3 sequences listed, roughly 41% were seen once; the top ten hold approximately 46%. Details on this clonotype: Its cognate antigen is unknown. This may stem from a read error, because a much larger clone lies one nucleotide away.

The source of this sequence is an adult man with Graves' ophthalmopathy. The sample comprised peripheral blood. This chain connects TRBV19 to TRBJ1-5; D not resolved. As DNA, the CDR3 is TGTGCCAGCAGTGCAGCCGGACTTAGCAATCAGCCCCAGCATTTT. Translation gives CASSAAGLSNQPQHF.